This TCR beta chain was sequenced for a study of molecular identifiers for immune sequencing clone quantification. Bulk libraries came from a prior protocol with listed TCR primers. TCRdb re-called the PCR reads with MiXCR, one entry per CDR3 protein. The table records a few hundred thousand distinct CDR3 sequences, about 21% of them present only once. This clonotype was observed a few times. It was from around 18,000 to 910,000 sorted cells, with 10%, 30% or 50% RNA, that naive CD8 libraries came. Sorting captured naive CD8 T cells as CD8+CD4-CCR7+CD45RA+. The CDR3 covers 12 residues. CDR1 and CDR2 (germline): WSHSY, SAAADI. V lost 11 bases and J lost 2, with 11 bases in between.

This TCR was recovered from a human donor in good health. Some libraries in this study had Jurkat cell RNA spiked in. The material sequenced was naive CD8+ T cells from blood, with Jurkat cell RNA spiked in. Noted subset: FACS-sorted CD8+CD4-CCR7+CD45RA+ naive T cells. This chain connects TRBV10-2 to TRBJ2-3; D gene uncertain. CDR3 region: CAVAEYTDTQYF. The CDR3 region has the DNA TGCGCCGTGGCGGAGTACACAGATACGCAGTATTTT.